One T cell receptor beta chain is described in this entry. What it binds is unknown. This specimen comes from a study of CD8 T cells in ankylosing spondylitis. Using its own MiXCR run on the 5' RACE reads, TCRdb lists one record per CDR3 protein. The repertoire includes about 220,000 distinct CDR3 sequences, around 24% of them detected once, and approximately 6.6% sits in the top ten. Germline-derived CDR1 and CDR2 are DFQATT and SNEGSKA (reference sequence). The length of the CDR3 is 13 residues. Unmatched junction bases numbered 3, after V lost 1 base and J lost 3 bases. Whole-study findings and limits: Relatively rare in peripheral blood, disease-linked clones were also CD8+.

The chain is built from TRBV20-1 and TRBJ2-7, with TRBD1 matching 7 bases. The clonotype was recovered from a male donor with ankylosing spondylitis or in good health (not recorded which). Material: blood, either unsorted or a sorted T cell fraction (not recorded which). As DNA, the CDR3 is TGCAGTGCTAGAGCAGGGGGTAACTACGAGCAGTACTTC. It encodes CSARAGGNYEQYF.